This T cell receptor beta chain was sequenced in a study of T cell repertoires in cytomegalovirus infection. For the study at large: As its CMV epitopes, the study selected recently identified HLA-C-restricted and well-studied HLA-B-restricted targets. Indications of both CMV infection and matching HLA type were provided by public TCR beta signatures. Study-level results: Across the ex vivo response, the dominant clonotypes were HLA-C-restricted CMV-specific TCR beta clonotypes. Of the TCR beta families, the public ones yielded a cumulative frequency that identified carriers of CMV plus the relevant HLA.

A word on this clonotype: What it binds is unknown.

MiXCR, applied by TCRdb to the reads, yields one record per CDR3 protein. The sample yields approximately 390,000 distinct CDR3 sequences, about 35% seen once. This CDR3 comprises 16 residues. The sample in question was cultured PBMCs, obtained from culture after CMV antigen stimulation. The chain links TRBV12-3 or TRBV12-4 to TRBJ2-3; maybe TRBD1 (5 bases). The end of the DNA is better explained by TRBJ1-5, so the J call may be wrong. The source of this sequence is a human donor in good health (CMV status not recorded). Some clones in this sample may be carry-over from other donors' samples. The CDR3 protein is CASSSGTSGRGDTQHF. The CDR3 nucleotides are TGTGCCAGCAGTTCCGGGACTAGCGGGAGGGGTGATACGCAGCATTTT.